This T cell receptor beta chain was captured by sequencing in a study of blood T cells in healthy people across ages. In the study overall: Template switching retrieved approximately one barcoded beta molecule for each two T cells. Points from the study as a whole: Estimated diversity across one million T cells was deemed an underestimate.

The second PCR ran about 6 to 12 cycles with a sample-barcoded 5' primer and J-beta primers. TCRdb re-derived calls from the 5' RACE reads in MiXCR, one entry per CDR3 protein. The repertoire holds approximately 2,000,000 distinct CDR3 sequences, with 30% to 40% as singletons. Per sample, a minimum of 6 million PBMCs were isolated. This clonotype has a handful of counts. Its antigen is still unknown. The ends were cut back, 1 base at V and 7 bases at J, with 14 bases in the middle. The CDR3 covers 15 residues. Germline CDR1 is MNHNY and CDR2 is SVGAGI (reference sequence). This TCR was recovered from a human donor in good health. The chain recombines TRBV6-6 with TRBJ2-1, with D maybe TRBD2 (5 bases). The material sequenced was blood. CDR3 protein: CASSYYGLAGNEQFF. As DNA, the CDR3 is TGTGCCAGCAGTTACTACGGGCTAGCAGGTAATGAGCAGTTCTTC.